A single sample is the source of the 12 T cell receptor beta chains below, sequenced in a study of identical twins. TCRdb independently ran MiXCR on the 5' RACE reads; one entry per CDR3 protein. The table shows about 160,000 distinct CDR3 sequences, with under 4.5% occurring only once. The sample consisted of memory T cells sorted from blood. These receptors were collected from a man between 18 and 29 years old in good health.

The rearrangement uses TRBV4-2 and TRBJ1-1; 12 bases are a match to TRBD1. Losses at the gene ends were 4 bases for V and 7 bases for J; bases not matched to a gene: 7. In germline, CDR1 is LGHNA, CDR2 YNFKEQ. The CDR3 runs 15 residues. This CDR3 is CASSPLGTGGIEAFF. The CDR3 DNA is TGTGCCAGCAGCCCGTTGGGGACAGGGGGCATTGAAGCTTTCTTT.

This clonotype was seen many times. This rearrangement joins TRBV14 to TRBJ2-7; no clear D. Trimming stripped 2 bases from V and 3 bases from J, with 2 bases between. The CDR3 contains 11 residues. Germline CDR1 and CDR2: SGHDN and FVKESK. As DNA, the CDR3 is TGTGCCAGCAGCCAATACTACGAGCAGTACTTC. It specifies CASSQYYEQYF.

This clonotype was seen repeatedly, ten times or more. This sequence joins TRBV29-1 and TRBJ2-3; possibly TRBD1 for D (6 bases). V was pared by 5 bases and J by 4 bases, with 13 bases between. Looked up from germline, CDR1 is SQVTM and CDR2 is ANQGSEA. The CDR3 is 13 residues long. The CDR3 here is CSVRLQGPDTQYF. As DNA, the CDR3 is TGCAGCGTTCGTTTACAGGGCCCAGATACGCAGTATTTT.

This clonotype was detected many times. This CDR3 is CSARPPLWGRRTGELFF. As DNA, the CDR3 is TGCAGTGCTAGACCGCCCCTGTGGGGGCGTCGGACCGGGGAGCTGTTTTTT. The chain joins TRBV20-1 to TRBJ2-2; tentatively, D is TRBD1 (6 bases). V was shortened by 2 bases and J by 5 bases, with 21 bases between the two germline ends. The CDR3 extends over 17 amino acids. Germline loops: CDR1 DFQATT, CDR2 SNEGSKA (reference sequence).

The table lists this clonotype with many counts. The chain is built from TRBV3-1 and TRBJ1-4, with D possibly being TRBD1 (5 bases). CDR3 length equals 15 residues. Germline V gives CDR1 LGHDT, CDR2 YNNKEL (reference sequence). Between the trimmed V and J ends, which lost 3 bases and 5 bases, there was a span of 13 bases. CDR3 loop: CASSHRGRGNEKLFF. CDR3 DNA: TGTGCCAGCAGCCACCGGGGGAGGGGAAATGAAAAACTGTTTTTT.

The J gene is TRBJ2-6, the V gene TRBV5-1; 7 nucleotides match TRBD1. CDR3 size: 16 residues. V shed 2 bases, J shed 2 bases, and the junction held 4 bases outside the gene matches. Germline V gene lookup returns CDR1 SGHRS and CDR2 YFSETQ. The CDR3 DNA sequence: TGCGCCAGCAGCTTTCAGGGGGTCACTGGGGCCAACGTCCTGACTTTC. Translated: CASSFQGVTGANVLTF.

This clonotype was recorded many times. CDR3 loop: CASSLMQDVWRGEQYV. Written as DNA, the CDR3 is TGTGCCAGCAGCTTGATGCAGGACGTATGGAGGGGCGAGCAGTACGTC. The chain recombines TRBV5-6 with TRBJ2-7, with D maybe TRBD2 (6 bases). V was pared by 1 base and J by 6 bases, with 20 bases between. Germline CDR1 reads SGHDT; CDR2 reads YYEEEE. The CDR3 spans 16 residues.

This clonotype was detected ten times or more. The genes are TRBV20-1 and TRBJ2-7; 13 nucleotides align to TRBD2. The CDR3 covers 16 residues. The germline gives CDR1 DFQATT, CDR2 SNEGSKA (reference sequence). V shed 3 bases, J shed 4 bases, and the junction held 9 bases outside the gene matches. CDR3 coding DNA: TGCAGTGCTAGGGGAGGACTAGCGGGAGAGTTTTACGAGCAGTACTTC. Amino acid sequence: CSARGGLAGEFYEQYF.

This clonotype has a count of ten or more. This chain links TRBV28 with TRBJ2-1; D is perhaps TRBD2 (6 bases). Trimming left V 2 bases short and J 0 bases short, with 11 bases between. CDR3 length equals 16 residues. Germline assignment: CDR1 MDHEN and CDR2 SYDVKM. In nucleotides, the CDR3 is TGTGCCAGCAGTTTAATGCGGGGCGACTCCTACAATGAGCAGTTCTTC. It specifies CASSLMRGDSYNEQFF.

There are many counts of this clonotype. The chain joins TRBV3-1 to TRBJ2-1; 9 bases agree with TRBD2. The length of the CDR3 is 18 residues. V was clipped by 6 bases and J by 8 bases; unmatched bases: 20. From germline, CDR1 is LGHDT and CDR2 YNNKEL (reference sequence). The CDR3 reads CASRHRSRPGLAAYEQFF. The DNA of the CDR3 is TGTGCCAGCAGACACCGATCACGCCCGGGACTAGCAGCATATGAGCAGTTCTTC.

This clonotype showed up many times. The rearrangement links TRBV29-1 to TRBJ2-2; 8 bases agree with TRBD1. Germline V CDR1 and CDR2: SQVTM, ANQGSEA. The CDR3 sequence is 14 residues long. V was pared by 6 bases and J by 7 bases, with 10 bases of the junction left unmatched. DNA for the CDR3: TGCAGCGTGGATAGGACAGGGCGGCACGGGGAGCTGTTTTTT. Protein product: CSVDRTGRHGELFF.

This clonotype was recorded many times. The rearrangement joins TRBV29-1 to TRBJ1-1; D remains unclear. Per the germline V gene, CDR1 is SQVTM and CDR2 is ANQGSEA. The CDR3 covers 10 residues. V was cut by 7 bases and J by 1 base, with 4 bases left in between. CDR3: CSGENTEAFF. The CDR3, as DNA: TGCAGCGGAGAGAACACTGAAGCTTTCTTT.